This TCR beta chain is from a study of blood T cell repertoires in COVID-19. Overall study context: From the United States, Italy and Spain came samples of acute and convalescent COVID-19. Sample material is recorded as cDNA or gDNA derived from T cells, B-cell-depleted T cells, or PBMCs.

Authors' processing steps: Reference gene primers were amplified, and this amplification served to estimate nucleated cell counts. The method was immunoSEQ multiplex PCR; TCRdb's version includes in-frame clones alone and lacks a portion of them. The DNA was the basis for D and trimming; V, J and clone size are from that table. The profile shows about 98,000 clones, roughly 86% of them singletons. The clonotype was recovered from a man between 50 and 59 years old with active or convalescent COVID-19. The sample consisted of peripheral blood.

CDR3 sequence reads: CASSQRGLNTEAFF. In DNA, the CDR3 is TGTGCCAGCAGCCAACGGGGTTTGAACACTGAAGCTTTCTTT. This chain joins TRBV3-1 (or the pseudogene TRBV3-2) and TRBJ1-1; D not resolved. This CDR3 spans 14 amino acids. Germline CDR1 reads LGHDT; CDR2 reads YNNKEL (reference sequence). V lost 2 bases and J lost 0, with 7 bases in between.